A single sample is the source of the 11 T cell receptor beta chains below, sequenced in a study of blood T cell repertoires in COVID-19. TCRdb's copy holds only in-frame clones and misses some; the assay was immunoSEQ multiplex PCR. The data contain 190,000 or so clones, roughly 77% of them seen just once; the ten biggest clones take up around 11%. Specimen: peripheral blood. Source of these receptors: a woman aged 80 or older with COVID-19, enrolled during active disease.

This clone was detected a few times. V is TRBV28 and J is TRBJ2-7; D ambiguous. V was trimmed by 1 base and J by 2 bases, leaving 12 bases between them. The CDR3 has 15 amino acids. Germline CDR1 MDHEN, CDR2 SYDVKM. CDR3: CASSLSDLTTYEQYF. The CDR3 DNA is TGTGCCAGCAGTTTATCAGACTTAACTACCTACGAGCAGTACTTC.

This clone was observed a handful of times. The rearrangement joins TRBV19 to TRBJ2-2; tentative D call: TRBD1 (5 bases). Trimming removed 8 bases at V and 5 bases at J, with 12 bases between. The CDR3 runs to 13 residues. CDR1 and CDR2 (germline): LNHDA, SQIVND (reference sequence). CDR3 residues: CASPIKGTGELFF. The CDR3 DNA follows: TGTGCCAGTCCTATTAAGGGGACCGGGGAGCTGTTTTTT. The full variable domain, with the rest looked up from reference TRBV19 and TRBJ2-2, is DGGITQSPKYLFRKEGQNVTLSCEQNLNHDAMYWYRQDPGQGLRLIYYSQIVNDFQKGDIAEGYSVSREKKESFPLTVTSAQKNPTAFYLCASPIKGTGELFFGEGSRLTVL.

This rearrangement joins TRBV18 to TRBJ2-3; no firm D call. V was shortened by 5 bases and J by 2 bases, with 8 bases between the two germline ends. Germline V lookup: CDR1 KGHSH, CDR2 LQKENI. The CDR3 is 13 residues long. The CDR3 loop reads CASSRGDTDTQYF. CDR3 in DNA: TGTGCCAGCTCAAGAGGAGACACAGATACGCAGTATTTT.

The chain couples TRBV12-2 to TRBJ2-1; no check of the table's D call, TRBD2, against the DNA was made. TRBV12-2 is tagged as a pseudogene. The CDR3 has 19 amino acids. The CDR3 reads CASRPPGGRAHSSYNEQFF. The CDR3 DNA reads TGTGCAAGTCGACCCCCGGGGGGAAGGGCCCATAGCTCCTACAATGAGCAGTTCTTC.

The genes are TRBV20-1 and TRBJ1-1; unclear D gene. Germline V lookup: CDR1 DFQATT, CDR2 SNEGSKA (reference sequence). The CDR3 runs to 17 residues. V dropped 3 bases and J dropped 4 bases, with 24 bases sitting between them. The CDR3 sequence: CSASNLKGVGVVTEAFF. For the CDR3, the DNA is TGCAGTGCTAGTAATTTAAAGGGTGTCGGGGTGGTCACTGAAGCTTTCTTT.

The chain couples TRBV4-3 to TRBJ1-6; weak D call: TRBD1 (5 bases). The CDR3 sequence is 14 residues long. Between the trimmed V and J ends, which lost 4 bases and 9 bases, there was a span of 13 bases. Germline values: CDR1 LGHNA, CDR2 YSLEER. The CDR3 region is CASSPGGRGSPLHF. Here the CDR3 DNA reads TGCGCCAGCAGCCCCGGGGGGAGGGGTTCACCCCTCCACTTT.

The table lists this clone with a few counts. V usage is TRBV18 and J usage is TRBJ2-7; the D gene is possibly TRBD1 (5 bases). Germline V CDR1 and CDR2: KGHSH, LQKENI. The ends were cut back, 3 bases at V and 0 bases at J, with 15 bases in the middle. CDR3 length equals 16 residues. CDR3 DNA sequence: TGTGCCAGCTCACCCGTCCCGCAGGGCCCCTCCTACGAGCAGTACTTC. Amino acid sequence: CASSPVPQGPSYEQYF.

The chain recombines TRBV28 with TRBJ2-7; perhaps TRBD2 as D (5 bases). V was cut by 5 bases and J by 2 bases, with 16 bases left in between. The CDR3 has 15 residues. Germline CDR1 reads MDHEN; CDR2 reads SYDVKM. The CDR3 nucleotides are TGTGCCAGCAGTCCCCGAGGGCGTCCCCCCTACGAGCAGTACTTC. It specifies CASSPRGRPPYEQYF.

This clone is labeled as medium-sized. The genes are TRBV6-4 and TRBJ1-1; D may be TRBD1 (5 bases). V was trimmed by 2 bases and J by 0 bases, leaving 7 bases between them. The length of the CDR3 is 14 residues. Per the germline V gene, CDR1 is MRHNA and CDR2 is SNTAGT. The CDR3 sequence is CASSDRGLNTEAFF. CDR3 bases: TGTGCCAGCAGTGACCGGGGGTTGAACACTGAAGCTTTCTTT.

This sequence joins TRBV2 and TRBJ1-5, with TRBD1 matching 10 bases. Germline V lookup: CDR1 SNHLY, CDR2 FYNNEI. Unmatched junction bases numbered 3, after V lost 1 base and J lost 3 bases. CDR3 length: 16 amino acids. As DNA, the CDR3 is TGTGCCAGCAGTGAAGGGACAGGGGGTTACAATCAGCCCCAGCATTTT. Its protein is CASSEGTGGYNQPQHF.

This clone has just one count. The chain is built from TRBV28 and TRBJ2-2, with 8 positions matching TRBD1. The CDR3 is 15 amino acids. J lost 6 bases, V lost 3 bases, and 6 bases had no gene match. Germline CDR1 MDHEN, CDR2 SYDVKM. In DNA form, the CDR3 reads TGTGCCAGCAGTTTCGTGGACAGGGAAGCCGGGGAGCTGTTTTTT. It specifies CASSFVDREAGELFF.